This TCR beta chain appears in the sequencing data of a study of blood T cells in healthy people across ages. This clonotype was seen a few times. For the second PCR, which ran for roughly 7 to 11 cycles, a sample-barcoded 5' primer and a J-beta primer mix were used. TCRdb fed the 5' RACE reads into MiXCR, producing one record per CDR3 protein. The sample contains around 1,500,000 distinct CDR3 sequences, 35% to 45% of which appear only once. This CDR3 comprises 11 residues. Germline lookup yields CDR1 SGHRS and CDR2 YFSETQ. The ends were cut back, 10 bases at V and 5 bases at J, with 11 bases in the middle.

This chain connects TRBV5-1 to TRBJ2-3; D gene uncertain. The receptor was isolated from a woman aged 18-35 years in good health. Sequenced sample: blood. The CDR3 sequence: CAPSLGDTQYF. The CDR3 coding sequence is TGCGCCCCAAGTCTTGGAGATACGCAGTATTTT.